The clone carrying this T cell receptor beta chain was detected once. This specimen comes from a study of blood T cell repertoires in COVID-19. At the level of the study: Both acute and convalescent COVID-19 samples were obtained from the United States, Italy and Spain. T cells, B-cell-depleted T cells, or PBMCs supplied cDNA or gDNA.

This CDR3 has 16 amino acids. V dropped 4 bases and J dropped 2 bases, with 17 bases sitting between them. Germline values: CDR1 KGHSH, CDR2 LQKENI. Source study methods: Scientists estimated how many nucleated cells there were by amplifying reference gene primers. TCRdb's table, derived via immunoSEQ multiplex PCR, lists solely in-frame clones and lacks some. V, J and clone size derive from that table, while D and trimming were established from the DNA sequence. The data hold approximately 290,000 clones, with 85% to 90% observed a single time. The source material was peripheral blood. This chain uses TRBV18 with TRBJ1-1; the D gene is possibly TRBD1 (6 bases). The receptor was derived from a man aged 30 to 39 with acute or convalescent COVID-19. Here the CDR3 reads CASSQAGAKGNTEAFF. For the CDR3, the DNA is TGTGCCAGCTCACAGGCAGGGGCAAAGGGTAACACTGAAGCTTTCTTT.